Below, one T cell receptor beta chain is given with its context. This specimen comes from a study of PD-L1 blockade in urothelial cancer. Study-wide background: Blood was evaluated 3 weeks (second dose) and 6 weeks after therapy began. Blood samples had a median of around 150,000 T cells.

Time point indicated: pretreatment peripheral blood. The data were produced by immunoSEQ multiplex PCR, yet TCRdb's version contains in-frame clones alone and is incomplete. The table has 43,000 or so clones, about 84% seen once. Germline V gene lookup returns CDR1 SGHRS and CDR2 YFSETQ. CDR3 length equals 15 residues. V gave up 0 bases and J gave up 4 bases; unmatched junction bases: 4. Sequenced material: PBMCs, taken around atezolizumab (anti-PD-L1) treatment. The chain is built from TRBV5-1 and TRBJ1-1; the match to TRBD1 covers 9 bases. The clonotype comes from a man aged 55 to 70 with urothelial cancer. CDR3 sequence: CASSLGGQGVTEAFF. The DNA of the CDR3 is TGCGCCAGCAGCTTGGGGGGACAGGGCGTCACTGAAGCTTTCTTT.